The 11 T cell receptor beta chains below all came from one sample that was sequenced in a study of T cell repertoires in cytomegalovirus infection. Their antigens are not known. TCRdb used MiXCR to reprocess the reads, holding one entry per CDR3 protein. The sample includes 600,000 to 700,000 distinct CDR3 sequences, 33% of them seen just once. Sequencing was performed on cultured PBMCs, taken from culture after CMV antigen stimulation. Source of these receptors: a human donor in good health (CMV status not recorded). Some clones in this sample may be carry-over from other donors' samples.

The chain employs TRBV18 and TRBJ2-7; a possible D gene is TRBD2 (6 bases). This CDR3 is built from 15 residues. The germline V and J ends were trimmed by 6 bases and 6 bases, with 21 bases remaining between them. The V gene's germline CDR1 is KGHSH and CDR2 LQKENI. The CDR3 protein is CASSRTGTLGLEQYF. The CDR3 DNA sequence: TGTGCCAGCTCCCGAACCGGGACTCTAGGGCTCGAGCAGTACTTC.

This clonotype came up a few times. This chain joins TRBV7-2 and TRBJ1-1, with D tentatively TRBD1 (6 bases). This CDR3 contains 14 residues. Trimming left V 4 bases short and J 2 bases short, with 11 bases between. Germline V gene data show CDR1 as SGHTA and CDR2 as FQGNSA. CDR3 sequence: CASSSQGFNTEAFF. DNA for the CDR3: TGTGCCAGCAGCTCACAGGGATTTAACACTGAAGCTTTCTTT.

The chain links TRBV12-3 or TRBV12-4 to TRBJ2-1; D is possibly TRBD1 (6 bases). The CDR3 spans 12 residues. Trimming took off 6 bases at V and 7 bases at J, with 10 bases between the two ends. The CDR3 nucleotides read TGTGCCAGCAGGCCGGACAGAAATGAGCAGTTCTTC. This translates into CASRPDRNEQFF.

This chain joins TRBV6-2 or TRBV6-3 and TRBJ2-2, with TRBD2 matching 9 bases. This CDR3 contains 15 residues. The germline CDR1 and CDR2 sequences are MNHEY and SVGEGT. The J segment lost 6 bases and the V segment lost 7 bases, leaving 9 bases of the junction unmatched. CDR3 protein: CASNGGRGVAGELFF. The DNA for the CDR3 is TGTGCCAGCAACGGCGGGAGGGGCGTCGCCGGGGAGCTGTTTTTT.

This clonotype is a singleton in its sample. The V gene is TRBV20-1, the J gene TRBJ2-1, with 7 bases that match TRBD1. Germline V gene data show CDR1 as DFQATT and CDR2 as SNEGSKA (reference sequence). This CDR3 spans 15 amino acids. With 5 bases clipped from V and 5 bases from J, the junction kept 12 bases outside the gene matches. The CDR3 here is CSADYRYRGDNEQFF. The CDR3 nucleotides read TGCAGTGCTGACTATCGCTACAGGGGCGACAATGAGCAGTTCTTC.

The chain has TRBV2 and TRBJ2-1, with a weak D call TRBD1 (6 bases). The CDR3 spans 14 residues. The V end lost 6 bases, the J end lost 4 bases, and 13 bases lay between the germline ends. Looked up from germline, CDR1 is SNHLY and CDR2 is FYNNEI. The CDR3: CASRQDRLYNEQFF. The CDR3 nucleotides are TGTGCCAGCAGGCAAGACAGGCTATACAATGAGCAGTTCTTC.

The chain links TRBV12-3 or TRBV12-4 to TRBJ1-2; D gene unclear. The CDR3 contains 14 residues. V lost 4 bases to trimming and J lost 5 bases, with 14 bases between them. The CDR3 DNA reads TGTGCCAGCAGTTCCCGACCAGATTGGTATGGCTACACCTTC. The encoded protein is CASSSRPDWYGYTF.

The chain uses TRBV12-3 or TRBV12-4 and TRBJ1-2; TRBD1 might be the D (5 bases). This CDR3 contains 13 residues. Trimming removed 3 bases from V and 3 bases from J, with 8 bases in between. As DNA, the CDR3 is TGTGCCAGCAGTTTCAAAGGGGACTATGGCTACACCTTC. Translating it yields CASSFKGDYGYTF.

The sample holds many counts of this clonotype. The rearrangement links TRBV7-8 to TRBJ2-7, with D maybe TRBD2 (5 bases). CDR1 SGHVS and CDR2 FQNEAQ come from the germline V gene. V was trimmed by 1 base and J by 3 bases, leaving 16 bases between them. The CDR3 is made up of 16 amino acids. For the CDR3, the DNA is TGTGCCAGCAGCTTAGGGTCGCTAGCTGCCTTCTACGAGCAGTACTTC. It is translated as CASSLGSLAAFYEQYF.

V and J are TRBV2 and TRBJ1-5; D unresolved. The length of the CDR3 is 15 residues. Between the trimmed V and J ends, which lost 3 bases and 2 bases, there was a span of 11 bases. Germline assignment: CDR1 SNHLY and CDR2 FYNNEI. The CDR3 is CASSDYTAGNQPQHF. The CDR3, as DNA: TGTGCCAGCAGTGATTACACAGCAGGCAATCAGCCCCAGCATTTT. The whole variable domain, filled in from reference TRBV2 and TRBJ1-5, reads EPEVTQTPSHQVTQMGQEVILRCVPISNHLYFYWYRQILGQKVEFLVSFYNNEISEKSEIFDDQFSVERPDGSNFTLKIRSTKLEDSAMYFCASSDYTAGNQPQHFGDGTRLSIL.

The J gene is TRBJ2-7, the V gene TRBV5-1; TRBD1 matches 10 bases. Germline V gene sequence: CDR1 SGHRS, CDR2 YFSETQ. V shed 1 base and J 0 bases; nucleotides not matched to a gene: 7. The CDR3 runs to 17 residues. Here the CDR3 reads CASSLFPWTGGSYEQYF. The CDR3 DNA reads TGCGCCAGCAGCTTGTTTCCTTGGACAGGGGGCTCCTACGAGCAGTACTTC.